What follows are 23 T cell receptor beta chains derived from one specimen sequenced in a study of cytomegalovirus exposure and HLA in healthy donors. 60 Vbeta and 13 Jbeta primers were used in PCR. Sequencing was performed with immunoSEQ multiplex PCR; in TCRdb, only in-frame clones are kept and a portion is missing. The table includes about 160,000 clones, around 81% detected once. The specimen sequenced was PBMCs. These receptors came from a man aged 35-49 years in good health and CMV-seronegative.

The chain carries TRBV11-2 and TRBJ2-7; 11 bases map to TRBD2. Germline V CDR1 and CDR2: SGHAT, FQNNGV. V trimming: 3 bases; J trimming: 4 bases; junction bases outside the gene matches: 2. The CDR3 has 14 amino acids. This CDR3 is CASSFTSGSYEQYV. Here the CDR3 DNA reads TGTGCCAGCAGCTTTACTAGCGGGAGTTACGAGCAGTACGTC.

The rearrangement joins TRBV30 to TRBJ2-3, with 7 bases aligning to TRBD1. V shed 4 bases, J shed 8 bases, and the junction held 12 bases outside the gene matches. This CDR3 is 14 amino acids long. The germline CDR1 and CDR2 sequences are GTSNPN and SVGIG (reference sequence). The CDR3 coding sequence is TGTGCCTGGACGGGGAGACAGGGAAGGGGTACGCAGTATTTT. Translating gives CAWTGRQGRGTQYF.

This clone came up a few times. This rearrangement joins TRBV29-1 to TRBJ2-1, with D unclear. CDR1 and CDR2 from the germline V gene are SQVTM and ANQGSEA. CDR3 length: 10 residues. The germline V and J ends were trimmed by 7 bases and 7 bases, with 8 bases remaining between them. The CDR3 sequence: CSAWSNEQFF. As DNA, the CDR3 is TGCAGCGCATGGAGTAATGAGCAGTTCTTC.

The chain recombines TRBV19 with TRBJ2-7, with 15 bases that match TRBD2. The CDR3 consists of 16 residues. V lost 5 bases to trimming and J lost 0 bases; unmatched junction nucleotides: 2. Germline CDR1 reads LNHDA; CDR2 reads SQIVND (reference sequence). The CDR3 nucleotides are TGTGCCAGTAGTCGGACTAGCGGGGGGGGCTCCTACGAGCAGTACGTC. Residues: CASSRTSGGGSYEQYV.

The chain carries TRBV11-3 and TRBJ2-5; TRBD2 matches at 11 bases. Germline CDR1 SGHNT, CDR2 YENEEA. The V segment lost 6 bases and the J segment 5 bases; nucleotides outside the gene matches: 11. CDR3 size: 16 residues. CDR3 residues: CASSPAGTSGLETQYF. The CDR3, as DNA: TGTGCCAGCAGTCCCGCAGGGACTAGCGGATTGGAGACCCAGTACTTC.

The genes are TRBV2 and TRBJ2-7; tentatively, D is TRBD2 (6 bases). Germline V gene sequence: CDR1 SNHLY, CDR2 FYNNEI. With 4 bases removed from V and 4 bases from J, the gap between germline ends came to 11 bases. The CDR3 runs to 13 residues. For the CDR3, the DNA is TGTGCCAGCAGTGGACTAGAGGGTTACGAGCAGTACTTC. As protein: CASSGLEGYEQYF.

The chain employs TRBV29-1 and TRBJ1-2, with 7 positions matching TRBD1. J was trimmed by 6 bases and V by 3 bases; bases with no gene match: 10. The germline V gene encodes CDR1 SQVTM and CDR2 ANQGSEA. The CDR3 totals 14 residues. The CDR3 DNA reads as TGCAGCGTTGACTCCACCGACAGGGTCCATGGCTACACCTTC. Translation gives CSVDSTDRVHGYTF.

The CDR3 DNA is TGCAGCGTTAATCTCCCCACCGAGACAGGGTATTCACCCCTCCACTTT. Translated, it gives CSVNLPTETGYSPLHF. The chain couples TRBV29-1 to TRBJ1-6, with 7 bases aligning to TRBD1. Germline CDR1 SQVTM, CDR2 ANQGSEA. CDR3 length: 16 amino acids. V was clipped by 5 bases and J by 8 bases; unmatched bases: 15. The variable domain in full, with the rest retrieved from reference TRBV29-1 and TRBJ1-6, is SAVISQKPSRDICQRGTSLTIQCQVDSQVTMMFWYRQQPGQSLTLIATANQGSEATYESGFVIDKFPISRPNLTFSTLTVSNMSPEDSSIYLCSVNLPTETGYSPLHFGNGTRLTVT.

The genes are TRBV18 and TRBJ2-1; 9 bases are a match to TRBD2. Germline V gene sequence: CDR1 KGHSH, CDR2 LQKENI. The CDR3 spans 15 residues. V shed 3 bases and J 2 bases; nucleotides not matched to a gene: 2. CDR3 sequence: CASSPIAGAYNEQFF. For the CDR3, the DNA is TGTGCCAGCTCACCTATAGCGGGAGCCTACAATGAGCAGTTCTTC.

The CDR3 reads CATSMAGRSYEQYV. The CDR3 DNA reads as TGTGCCACCAGCATGGCGGGTCGTTCCTACGAGCAGTACGTC. The V gene is TRBV15, the J gene TRBJ2-7, with TRBD2 as a possible D gene (5 bases). The ends were cut back, 4 bases at V and 1 base at J, with 11 bases in the middle. Germline V gene lookup returns CDR1 LNHNV and CDR2 YYDKDF (reference sequence). CDR3 length: 14 amino acids.

V and J are TRBV27 and TRBJ2-3; D remains unclear. CDR3 length: 14 residues. V shed 7 bases and J shed 0 bases, with 11 bases lying between them. Germline CDR1 MNHEY, CDR2 SMNVEV (reference sequence). CDR3 DNA sequence: TGTGCCAGCACCGACTGGTCTAGCACAGATACGCAGTATTTT. This gives the protein CASTDWSSTDTQYF.

The chain links TRBV28 to TRBJ2-7; 8 nucleotides line up with TRBD2. The germline V gene encodes CDR1 MDHEN and CDR2 SYDVKM. The CDR3 contains 13 residues. V was pared by 7 bases and J by 3 bases, with 5 bases of the junction left unmatched. The CDR3 bases are TGTGCCAGCATGACTAGCGTGAGCTACGAGCAGTACGTC. The encoded protein is CASMTSVSYEQYV.

The chain recombines TRBV7-2 with TRBJ1-5, with a weak D call TRBD1 (6 bases). This CDR3 has 14 residues. V was trimmed by 1 base and J by 8 bases, leaving 12 bases between them. Germline lookup yields CDR1 SGHTA and CDR2 FQGNSA. The CDR3 region has the DNA TGTGCCAGCAGCTTAGAGCAGGGGCGGAAGCCCCAGCATTTT. Protein product: CASSLEQGRKPQHF.

The chain employs TRBV7-2 and TRBJ1-2; D uncertain. The V end lost 3 bases, the J end lost 8 bases, and 7 bases lay between the germline ends. This CDR3 contains 11 residues. Germline V CDR1 and CDR2: SGHTA, FQGNSA. The CDR3 sequence is CASSFFQGYTF. Written as DNA, the CDR3 is TGTGCCAGCAGCTTTTTCCAGGGCTACACCTTC. Based on the CDR3 plus reference TRBV7-2 and TRBJ1-2, the full variable domain is GAGVSQSPSNKVTEKGKDVELRCDPISGHTALYWYRQSLGQGLEFLIYFQGNSAPDKSGLPSDRFSAERTGGSVSTLTIQRTQQEDSAVYLCASSFFQGYTFGSGTRLTVV.

V is TRBV18 and J is TRBJ1-1; D gene uncertain. V lost 2 bases to trimming and J lost 0 bases, with 4 bases between them. Germline CDR1 KGHSH, CDR2 LQKENI. CDR3 length: 13 residues. CDR3 DNA sequence: TGTGCCAGCTCACCAGTCTTGAACACTGAAGCTTTCTTT. Translating gives CASSPVLNTEAFF.

In this sample, this clone turned up a few times. This sequence joins TRBV5-3 and TRBJ2-3; D perhaps matches TRBD2 (6 bases). TRBV5-3 is given ORF status, its function remaining uncertain. Trimming shortened V by 2 bases and J by 0 bases, and 13 bases separated the two germline ends. The CDR3 is made up of 16 amino acids. This chain's CDR3 is CARSLSSGGSTDTQYF. The CDR3 coding sequence is TGTGCCAGAAGCTTAAGTAGCGGAGGGAGCACAGATACGCAGTATTTT.

The chain combines TRBV9 with TRBJ2-1; 11 bases fit TRBD2. The junction had 5 bases not matched to a gene; V was cut back by 6 bases and J by 0 bases. CDR3 size: 16 residues. Germline V lookup: CDR1 SGDLS, CDR2 YYNGEE. CDR3 protein: CASTETSGSSYNEQFF. The CDR3 nucleotides are TGTGCCAGCACCGAAACTAGCGGGAGCTCCTACAATGAGCAGTTCTTC.

Only a few counts were recorded for this clone. The chain recombines TRBV10-3 with TRBJ2-7, with D possibly matching TRBD1 (6 bases). Trimming took off 7 bases at V and 6 bases at J, with 16 bases between the two ends. This CDR3 contains 13 residues. Germline V gene data show CDR1 as ENHRY and CDR2 as SYGVKD. The CDR3 loop reads CAITSTGFPEQYF. The CDR3 DNA follows: TGTGCCATCACCAGTACAGGGTTCCCCGAGCAGTACTTC.

J is TRBJ2-7 and V is TRBV6-5; D is perhaps TRBD1 (6 bases). Trimming took 6 bases from V and 7 from J, leaving 19 bases between them. This CDR3 has 14 amino acids. Germline CDR1 MNHEY, CDR2 SVGAGI. CDR3 bases: TGTGCCAGCAGGGACCCACCAGGGGCAGGGGAGCAGTACGTC. Its translation is CASRDPPGAGEQYV.

The V gene is TRBV27, the J gene TRBJ2-3; TRBD1 might be the D (6 bases). Germline V CDR1 and CDR2: MNHEY, SMNVEV (reference sequence). The CDR3 covers 14 residues. Between the trimmed V and J ends, which lost 3 bases and 4 bases, there was a span of 11 bases. Written as DNA, the CDR3 is TGTGCCAGCAGTTTGTCAGGGGAACCAGATACGCAGTATTTT. Residues: CASSLSGEPDTQYF.

In its sample, this clone was seen a few times. The chain carries TRBV7-2 and TRBJ2-7, with D maybe TRBD1 (6 bases). The CDR3 totals 15 residues. Trimming cost V 5 bases and J 3 bases, with 17 bases left between them. Germline V gene lookup returns CDR1 SGHTA and CDR2 FQGNSA. CDR3 DNA sequence: TGTGCCAGCAGCACCATACAGGGAGCCATCTACGAGCAGTACTTC. Translating it yields CASSTIQGAIYEQYF.

V is TRBV27 and J is TRBJ2-1, with a possible D match to TRBD1 (6 bases). CDR1 and CDR2 from the germline V gene are MNHEY and SMNVEV (reference sequence). V was shortened by 0 bases and J by 5 bases, with 14 bases between the two germline ends. The CDR3 totals 16 residues. The CDR3 bases are TGTGCCAGCAGTTTATCGTGGGGACAAGAGAACAATGAGCAGTTCTTC. Translation: CASSLSWGQENNEQFF.

This chain connects TRBV9 to TRBJ2-2; D possibly corresponds to TRBD2 (5 bases). The germline V gene encodes CDR1 SGDLS and CDR2 YYNGEE. V was clipped by 0 bases and J by 6 bases, with 15 bases between them. This CDR3 comprises 16 residues. CDR3 bases: TGTGCCAGCAGCGTAGACGACGCCTCGGAGGCCGGGGAGCTGTTTTTT. Translating gives CASSVDDASEAGELFF.